These 31 T cell receptor beta chains originate from one sample sequenced in a study of blood T cell repertoires in COVID-19. Method: immunoSEQ multiplex PCR; TCRdb's copy keeps in-frame clones and lacks some. Of approximately 300,000 clones in the sample, around 85% were seen once. Sequencing input: PBMCs or T cells enriched from blood (not recorded which). All receptors derive from a woman aged 25 to 39 who had been exposed to COVID-19.

This chain links TRBV27 with TRBJ1-1, with TRBD1 as a possible D gene (6 bases). Germline V gene sequence: CDR1 MNHEY, CDR2 SMNVEV (reference sequence). Trimming took 6 bases from V and 2 from J, leaving 13 bases between them. CDR3 length: 14 residues. The CDR3 nucleotides read TGTGCCAGCAGACCCCACAGGGTAAACACTGAAGCTTTCTTT. Translation gives CASRPHRVNTEAFF.

The rearrangement uses TRBV6-5 and TRBJ2-5; D remains unclear. The V gene's germline CDR1 is MNHEY and CDR2 SVGAGI. The ends were cut back, 6 bases at V and 4 bases at J, with 12 bases in the middle. This CDR3 is 13 amino acids long. In DNA form, the CDR3 reads TGTGCCAGCAGGTGGGCCCAAGGAGAGACCCAGTACTTC. The encoded protein is CASRWAQGETQYF.

The rearrangement joins TRBV4-2 to TRBJ2-1; 8 bases align to TRBD1. With 4 bases clipped from V and 6 bases from J, the junction kept 14 bases outside the gene matches. This CDR3 region has 17 residues. Germline values: CDR1 LGHNA, CDR2 YNFKEQ. CDR3: CASSRPKGTGGSNEQFF. The CDR3 bases are TGTGCCAGCAGCCGACCTAAGGGCACAGGGGGGAGCAATGAGCAGTTCTTC.

V usage is TRBV7-3 and J usage is TRBJ2-3; 8 bases agree with TRBD2. The CDR3 contains 20 residues. CDR1 SGHTA and CDR2 FQGTGA come from the germline V gene. V lost 5 bases, J lost 3 bases, and 22 bases stayed unmatched. The CDR3 sequence: CASSRTTTSAFPTGTDTQYF. The CDR3 nucleotides are TGTGCCAGCAGCCGGACTACGACTAGCGCTTTCCCGACGGGGACAGATACGCAGTATTTT.

The chain employs TRBV9 and TRBJ1-2, with 7 bases matching TRBD1. Germline V gene data show CDR1 as SGDLS and CDR2 as YYNGEE. Trimming took 2 bases from V and 3 from J; bases not matched to a gene: 1. The CDR3 contains 13 residues. Written as DNA, the CDR3 is TGTGCCAGCAGCGTCCAGGGGGACTATGGCTACACCTTC. Its protein is CASSVQGDYGYTF.

The chain is built from TRBV6-2 or TRBV6-3 and TRBJ2-3; no clear D. The V end was cut by 2 bases, the J end by 3 bases, with 9 bases between. Germline V lookup: CDR1 MNHEY, CDR2 SVGEGT. This CDR3 spans 14 amino acids. The DNA of the CDR3 is TGTGCCAGCAGTTACGTTATCCGGACAGATACGCAGTATTTT. Protein sequence: CASSYVIRTDTQYF.

The chain combines TRBV28 with TRBJ1-4; TRBD1 agrees at 7 bases. This CDR3 has 17 residues. CDR1 and CDR2 (germline): MDHEN, SYDVKM. V lost 6 bases and J lost 0; bases outside the gene matches: 10. CDR3: CASRGTEQDSTNEKLFF. CDR3 DNA: TGTGCCAGCAGGGGGACAGAGCAAGACTCAACTAATGAAAAACTGTTTTTT. The whole variable domain, remainder taken from reference TRBV28 and TRBJ1-4, is DVKVTQSSRYLVKRTGEKVFLECVQDMDHENMFWYRQDPGLGLRLIYFSYDVKMKEKGDIPEGYSVSREKKERFSLILESASTNQTSMYLCASRGTEQDSTNEKLFFGSGTQLSVL.

The rearrangement joins TRBV25-1 to TRBJ2-1, with a weak D call TRBD1 (5 bases). CDR1 MGHDK and CDR2 SYGVNS come from the germline V gene. The CDR3 is 15 amino acids. Trimming pared 2 bases from V and 3 bases from J, leaving 11 bases between. The CDR3 protein is CASSEAQGSYNEQFF. The CDR3 bases are TGTGCCAGCAGTGAAGCTCAGGGAAGCTACAATGAGCAGTTCTTC. Drawing the rest from reference TRBV25-1 and TRBJ2-1, the complete variable domain is EADIYQTPRYLVIGTGKKITLECSQTMGHDKMYWYQQDPGMELHLIHYSYGVNSTEKGDLSSESTVSRIRTEHFPLTLESARPSHTSQYLCASSEAQGSYNEQFFGPGTRLTVL.

The chain recombines TRBV2 with TRBJ2-1, with TRBD2 matching 11 bases. The J segment lost 8 bases and the V segment lost 4 bases, leaving 10 bases of the junction unmatched. CDR1 is SNHLY and CDR2 is FYNNEI in the germline V gene. This CDR3 spans 16 amino acids. In nucleotides, the CDR3 is TGTGCCAGCAGTGCCTTAGCGGGAGGGCCTGAGGATGAGCAGTTCTTC. Translating gives CASSALAGGPEDEQFF.

A few counts support this clone. V is TRBV19 and J is TRBJ2-5, with 10 bases matching TRBD2. Unmatched junction bases numbered 12, after V lost 3 bases and J lost 2 bases. The CDR3 has 18 residues. Germline V gene sequence: CDR1 LNHDA, CDR2 SQIVND (reference sequence). CDR3 DNA sequence: TGTGCCAGTAGTATTTATCGGTCTAGCGGGGGCAGACAAGAGACCCAGTACTTC. Translated, it gives CASSIYRSSGGRQETQYF.

The chain combines TRBV14 with TRBJ1-3, with D hard to call. The CDR3 loop spans 12 amino acids. Germline CDR1 is SGHDN and CDR2 is FVKESK. Trimming stripped 10 bases from V and 4 bases from J, with 11 bases between. CDR3 amino acids: CAISGIGNTIYF. CDR3 nucleotides: TGTGCCATCTCGGGGATCGGAAACACCATATATTTT.

This rearrangement joins TRBV7-9 to TRBJ1-1; TRBD1 might be the D (5 bases). The CDR3 sequence is 15 residues long. V lost 5 bases and J lost 0, with 13 bases in between. Germline values: CDR1 SEHNR, CDR2 FQNEAQ (reference sequence). CDR3: CASSPGLFMNTEAFF. In nucleotides, the CDR3 is TGTGCCAGCAGCCCGGGACTGTTTATGAACACTGAAGCTTTCTTT. Together with reference TRBV7-9 and TRBJ1-1, the CDR3 gives the full variable domain: DTGVSQNPRHKITKRGQNVTFRCDPISEHNRLYWYRQTLGQGPEFLTYFQNEAQLEKSRLLSDRFSAERPKGSFSTLEIQRTEQGDSAMYLCASSPGLFMNTEAFFGQGTRLTVV.

This chain uses TRBV3-1 (or the pseudogene TRBV3-2) with TRBJ1-2, with 9 bases aligning to TRBD1. After removal of 1 base from V and 8 bases from J, the junction contained 8 bases not matched to a gene. This CDR3 has 15 residues. Germline V gene data show CDR1 as LGHDT and CDR2 as YNNKEL (reference sequence). CDR3 sequence (DNA): TGTGCCAGCAGCCAAGTTCTACAGGGGGCGCGGGGCTACACCTTC. The encoded protein is CASSQVLQGARGYTF.

V and J are TRBV7-9 and TRBJ1-1; possibly TRBD1 for D (6 bases). From germline, CDR1 is SEHNR and CDR2 FQNEAQ (reference sequence). V was trimmed by 1 base and J by 1 base, leaving 10 bases between them. CDR3 length: 15 amino acids. CDR3 sequence reads: CASSLEGRGNTEAFF. The CDR3 DNA follows: TGTGCCAGCAGCTTAGAGGGCAGGGGGAACACTGAAGCTTTCTTT.

This chain connects TRBV12-3 or TRBV12-4 to TRBJ2-2, with D uncertain. The CDR3 sequence is 13 residues long. The V gene lost 5 bases and the J gene lost 6 bases, with 10 bases spanning the gap. This CDR3 is CASSPVRAGELFF. The CDR3 DNA follows: TGTGCCAGCAGTCCCGTGAGAGCCGGGGAGCTGTTTTTT.

The sample holds many counts of this clone. The rearrangement links TRBV28 to TRBJ1-2, with no clear D. V lost 2 bases and J lost 5, with 21 bases in between. The CDR3 extends over 17 amino acids. Germline CDR1 is MDHEN and CDR2 is SYDVKM. In DNA form, the CDR3 reads TGTGCCAGCAGTTTAGAGGCGGGTTTGGTTTCCGGGTATGGCTACACCTTC. Its protein product is CASSLEAGLVSGYGYTF.

The chain employs TRBV11-2 and TRBJ1-1, with D hard to call. The CDR3 is 14 residues long. V dropped 7 bases and J dropped 0 bases, with 12 bases sitting between them. From germline, CDR1 is SGHAT and CDR2 FQNNGV. CDR3 in DNA: TGTGCCAGCAACAAAAACAGCCTGAACACTGAAGCTTTCTTT. Its translation is CASNKNSLNTEAFF. The full variable domain, completed using reference TRBV11-2 and TRBJ1-1, is EAGVAQSPRYKIIEKRQSVAFWCNPISGHATLYWYQQILGQGPKLLIQFQNNGVVDDSQLPKDRFSAERLKGVDSTLKIQPAKLEDSAVYLCASNKNSLNTEAFFGQGTRLTVV.

The chain uses TRBV5-1 and TRBJ2-5; 8 bases map to TRBD1. CDR1 and CDR2 from the germline V gene are SGHRS and YFSETQ. This CDR3 comprises 15 residues. V shed 1 base and J 5 bases; nucleotides not matched to a gene: 7. The CDR3 region has the DNA TGCGCCAGCAGCTTGTCGACAGGGGTTGCGGAGACCCAGTACTTC. Its protein is CASSLSTGVAETQYF.

On this clone: Other DNA sequences within the sample encode an identical CDR3. The V call is TRBV18, the J call TRBJ1-1, with D maybe TRBD1 (6 bases). Deletions cut 3 bases from V and 1 base from J, with 9 bases between. CDR3 size: 14 residues. Looked up from germline, CDR1 is KGHSH and CDR2 is LQKENI. CDR3 sequence (DNA): TGTGCCAGCTCACCCGACAGGAAGAACACTGAAGCTTTCTTT. It translates to CASSPDRKNTEAFF.

The rearrangement links TRBV10-3 to TRBJ1-1, with 7 bases identical to TRBD1. Germline V lookup: CDR1 ENHRY, CDR2 SYGVKD. CDR3 size: 14 residues. The V segment lost 4 bases and the J segment 0 bases; nucleotides outside the gene matches: 2. The DNA of the CDR3 is TGTGCCATCAGTGGGAGGGGGCTGAACACTGAAGCTTTCTTT. It encodes CAISGRGLNTEAFF.

Only one count was recorded for this clone. The chain employs TRBV5-1 and TRBJ2-1, with TRBD1 matching over 8 bases. The CDR3 has 14 residues. Germline trimming cut 3 bases from V and 5 bases from J; bases unmatched to any gene: 4. Germline V gene data show CDR1 as SGHRS and CDR2 as YFSETQ. CDR3 nucleotide sequence: TGCGCCAGCAGCTCCTCGGGACAGGACAATGAGCAGTTCTTC. Its translation is CASSSSGQDNEQFF.

J is TRBJ1-1 and V is TRBV7-2; 8 bases map to TRBD1. Losses at the gene ends were 5 bases for V and 5 bases for J; bases not matched to a gene: 7. Per the germline V gene, CDR1 is SGHTA and CDR2 is FQGNSA. This CDR3 has 14 residues. Written as DNA, the CDR3 is TGTGCCAGCAGCACCTACAGGGGGAAGACTGAAGCTTTCTTT. It codes for CASSTYRGKTEAFF.

The chain recombines TRBV6-1 with TRBJ1-2; a weak D match, TRBD1 (5 bases). The V and J ends lost 3 bases and 9 bases respectively, with 14 bases between them. CDR3 length: 13 residues. Germline V gene data show CDR1 as MNHNS and CDR2 as SASEGT. CDR3 sequence reads: CASSDGQGPRYTF. The CDR3 DNA is TGTGCCAGCAGTGACGGGCAGGGTCCTCGCTACACCTTC.

This rearrangement joins TRBV3-1 (or the pseudogene TRBV3-2) to TRBJ1-2; tentative D call: TRBD1 (6 bases). CDR3 length: 14 amino acids. V was shortened by 1 base and J by 5 bases, with 11 bases between the two germline ends. Germline V gene data show CDR1 as LGHDT and CDR2 as YNNKEL (reference sequence). The DNA of the CDR3 is TGTGCCAGCAGCCAAGTTCCAGGGGAATATGGCTACACCTTC. Translation: CASSQVPGEYGYTF.

The rearrangement uses TRBV5-1 and TRBJ1-3, with D perhaps TRBD1 (5 bases). There are 15 residues in the CDR3. The V gene lost 0 bases and the J gene lost 0 bases, with 7 bases spanning the gap. Germline V gives CDR1 SGHRS, CDR2 YFSETQ. In nucleotides, the CDR3 is TGCGCCAGCAGCTTGGACAGGCTCTCTGGAAACACCATATATTTT. Translation gives CASSLDRLSGNTIYF.

This chain links TRBV6-6 with TRBJ1-1, with unresolved D. This CDR3 has 14 amino acids. From germline, CDR1 is MNHNY and CDR2 SVGAGI (reference sequence). V was trimmed by 3 bases and J by 3 bases, leaving 11 bases between them. CDR3 DNA: TGTGCCAGCAGTTATCCGATCGGGGACACTGAAGCTTTCTTT. This translates into CASSYPIGDTEAFF.

V usage is TRBV29-1 and J usage is TRBJ2-3; 10 bases match TRBD2. The length of the CDR3 is 14 residues. Germline V gives CDR1 SQVTM, CDR2 ANQGSEA. With V trimmed by 6 bases and J by 0 bases, 3 bases remained unmatched. The CDR3 nucleotides are TGCAGCGTAACGACTAGCGGGAGCACAGATACGCAGTATTTT. This codes for CSVTTSGSTDTQYF.

V and J are TRBV28 and TRBJ1-1, with unresolved D. CDR3 length: 13 residues. Germline loops: CDR1 MDHEN, CDR2 SYDVKM. V was shortened by 5 bases and J by 2 bases, with 9 bases between the two germline ends. This chain's CDR3 is CASSDLINTEAFF. CDR3 sequence (DNA): TGTGCCAGCAGTGATCTAATTAACACTGAAGCTTTCTTT.

The genes are TRBV2 and TRBJ1-2; D ambiguous. This CDR3 is 15 amino acids long. V lost 4 bases and J lost 1, with 13 bases in between. Germline CDR1 and CDR2: SNHLY and FYNNEI. The CDR3 here is CASSGGRGINYGYTF. DNA for the CDR3: TGTGCCAGCAGTGGAGGAAGAGGGATTAACTATGGCTACACCTTC. The full variable domain, completed using reference TRBV2 and TRBJ1-2, is EPEVTQTPSHQVTQMGQEVILRCVPISNHLYFYWYRQILGQKVEFLVSFYNNEISEKSEIFDDQFSVERPDGSNFTLKIRSTKLEDSAMYFCASSGGRGINYGYTFGSGTRLTVV.

V gene TRBV28 combines with J gene TRBJ1-5, with TRBD1 identical over 12 bases. Germline CDR1 is MDHEN and CDR2 is SYDVKM. The CDR3 is made up of 15 amino acids. V lost 6 bases and J lost 7; bases outside the gene matches: 7. The CDR3, as DNA: TGTGCCAGCAGACCGGGACAGGGGGCCGGGCAGCCCCAGCATTTT. Protein: CASRPGQGAGQPQHF.

This clone was detected a few times. V is TRBV14 and J is TRBJ1-2; 7 bases map to TRBD1. The V segment lost 2 bases and the J segment 8 bases; nucleotides outside the gene matches: 5. There are 13 residues in the CDR3. Germline CDR1 reads SGHDN; CDR2 reads FVKESK. For the CDR3, the DNA is TGTGCCAGCAGCCAACGGACAGGAGGAGGCTACACCTTC. It is translated as CASSQRTGGGYTF. The full variable domain, with the rest looked up from reference TRBV14 and TRBJ1-2, is EAGVTQFPSHSVIEKGQTVTLRCDPISGHDNLYWYRRVMGKEIKFLLHFVKESKQDESGMPNNRFLAERTGGTYSTLKVQPAELEDSGVYFCASSQRTGGGYTFGSGTRLTVV.